This entry features one T cell receptor (beta chain) sequence. Trimming cost V 3 bases and J 7 bases; bases outside gene matches: 5. Germline V gene sequence: CDR1 SGHNT, CDR2 YENEEA. There are 14 residues in the CDR3. The primer mix had 60 Vbeta and 13 Jbeta primers. Sequencing used immunoSEQ multiplex PCR; TCRdb keeps in-frame clones, though not all of them. The sample lists about 200,000 clones, around 82% occurring once. The source of the sample is a study of cytomegalovirus exposure and HLA in healthy donors. The sequenced sample consisted of PBMCs. The TCR sequence derives from a woman aged 25 to 39 in good health and CMV-seronegative. The chain couples TRBV11-3 to TRBJ2-2, with TRBD1 identical over 7 bases. CDR3 amino acids: CASSFRGYSGELFF. Here the CDR3 DNA reads TGTGCCAGCAGCTTCAGGGGGTATAGCGGGGAGCTGTTTTTT.